This entry describes one TCR beta chain. Germline V lookup: CDR1 LGHNT, CDR2 FRNRAP. CDR3 length equals 16 residues. With 1 base removed from V and 6 bases from J, the gap between germline ends came to 17 bases. The data were obtained in a study of blood T cell repertoires in COVID-19. In the study overall: Samples representing acute and convalescent COVID-19 were sourced from the United States, Italy and Spain.

This table comes from immunoSEQ multiplex PCR, and its TCRdb copy is limited to in-frame clones, with some not included. The data contain hundreds of thousands of clones, around 92% of them singletons. The chain has TRBV12-5 and TRBJ2-3, with D perhaps matching TRBD2 (7 bases). The receptor comes from a woman aged 30 to 39 with COVID-19, enrolled during active disease. Sequencing was done on a sample of peripheral blood. In DNA, the CDR3 is TGTGCTAGTGGTTTGGGTACGGGGGGCCTCACCGATACGCAGTATTTT. Translation gives CASGLGTGGLTDTQYF.